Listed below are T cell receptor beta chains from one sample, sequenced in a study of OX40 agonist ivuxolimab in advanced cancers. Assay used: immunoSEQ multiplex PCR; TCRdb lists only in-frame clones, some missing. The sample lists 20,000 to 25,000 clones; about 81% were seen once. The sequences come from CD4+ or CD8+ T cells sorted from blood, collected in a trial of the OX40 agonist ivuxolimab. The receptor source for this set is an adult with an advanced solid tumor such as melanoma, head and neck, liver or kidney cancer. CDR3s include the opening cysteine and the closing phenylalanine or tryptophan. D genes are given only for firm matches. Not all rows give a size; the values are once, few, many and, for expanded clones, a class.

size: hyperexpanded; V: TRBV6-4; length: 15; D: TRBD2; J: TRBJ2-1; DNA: TGTGCCAGCAGTGCTCTAGCGGGGGGTTACAATGAGCAGTTCTTC; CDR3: CASSALAGGYNEQFF
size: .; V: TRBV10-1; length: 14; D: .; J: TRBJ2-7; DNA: TGCGCCAGCAGTGAAAGGACTACGCCCTACGAGCAGTACTTC; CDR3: CASSERTTPYEQYF
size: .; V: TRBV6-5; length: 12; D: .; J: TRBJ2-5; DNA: TGTGCCAGCGGGCCTAGGCAAGAGACCCAGTACTTC; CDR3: CASGPRQETQYF
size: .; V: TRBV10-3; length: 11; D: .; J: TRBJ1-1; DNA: TGTGCCATCGGGAGGGTCACTGAAGCTTTCTTT; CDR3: CAIGRVTEAFF
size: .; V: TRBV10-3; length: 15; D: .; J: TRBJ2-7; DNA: TGTGCCATCACCCGGACGGAGACTATCTCCTACGAGCAGTACTTC; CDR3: CAITRTETISYEQYF
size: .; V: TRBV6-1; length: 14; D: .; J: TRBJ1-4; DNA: TGTGCCAGCAGTCTAAGAGAGACTAATGAAAAACTGTTTTTT; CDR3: CASSLRETNEKLFF
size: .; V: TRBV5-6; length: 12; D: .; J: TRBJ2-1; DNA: TGTGCCAGCAGCTTGGTAAATGATGAGCAGTTCTTC; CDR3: CASSLVNDEQFF
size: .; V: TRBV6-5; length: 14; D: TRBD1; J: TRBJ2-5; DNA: TGTGCCAGCAGTCGGACAGGGTCAGGAGAGACCCAGTACTTC; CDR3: CASSRTGSGETQYF
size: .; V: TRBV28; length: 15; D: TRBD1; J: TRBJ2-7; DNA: TGTGCCAGCAGTTCCGGGACAGGGGTCTCCTACGAGCAGTACTTC; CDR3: CASSSGTGVSYEQYF
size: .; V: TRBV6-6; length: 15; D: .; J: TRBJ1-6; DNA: TGTGCCAGCAGTTACTCGAATTCGGGAAATTCACCCCTCCACTTT; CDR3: CASSYSNSGNSPLHF